Presented here are 28 T cell receptor beta chains from one specimen sequenced in a study of cytomegalovirus exposure and HLA in healthy donors. The PCR ran on 60 Vbeta and 13 Jbeta primers. The method was immunoSEQ multiplex PCR; TCRdb's version includes in-frame clones alone and lacks a portion of them. The table records over 100,000 clones, 70% to 90% of them present only once. Sample: PBMCs. The receptor set was obtained from a man aged 35-49 years in good health and CMV-seronegative.

The V call is TRBV5-8, the J call TRBJ1-5; 9 bases match TRBD1. J gave up 2 bases and V 4 bases, and 4 bases lay outside the gene matches. CDR3 length: 15 residues. Germline CDR1 and CDR2: SGHTS and YDEGEE. Here the CDR3 DNA reads TGTGCCAGCAGCGTCCGGGACAGGGGCAATCAGCCCCAGCATTTT. Its translation is CASSVRDRGNQPQHF. Variable domain in full (rest from reference TRBV5-8 and TRBJ1-5): EAGVTQSPTHLIKTRGQQATLRCSPISGHTSVYWYQQALGLGLQFLLWYDEGEERNRGNFPPRFSGRQFPNYSSELNVNALELEDSALYLCASSVRDRGNQPQHFGDGTRLSIL.

This chain connects TRBV9 to TRBJ1-2; D is possibly TRBD1 (6 bases). Germline-derived CDR1 and CDR2 are SGDLS and YYNGEE. This CDR3 is 14 amino acids long. V was clipped by 1 base and J by 3 bases, with 10 bases between them. The CDR3 loop is CASSVTQGYYGYTF. CDR3 nucleotide sequence: TGTGCCAGCAGCGTAACACAGGGATACTATGGCTACACCTTC.

The chain uses TRBV30 and TRBJ2-2; D is perhaps TRBD1 (5 bases). CDR1 and CDR2 (germline): GTSNPN, SVGIG (reference sequence). V gave up 4 bases and J gave up 6 bases, with 21 bases separating them. This CDR3 has 16 residues. The CDR3 spells CAWTLGQGGVSGELFF. The CDR3 DNA sequence: TGTGCCTGGACCCTAGGGCAGGGTGGGGTGTCCGGGGAGCTGTTTTTT.

The V and J genes are TRBV15 and TRBJ2-3; TRBD1 is a possible D gene (6 bases). The CDR3 is made up of 18 amino acids. With 0 bases removed from V and 0 bases from J, the gap between germline ends came to 16 bases. Germline CDR1 is LNHNV and CDR2 is YYDKDF (reference sequence). CDR3 nucleotides: TGTGCCACCAGCAGAGATCCAGAGATGACAGGCAGCACAGATACGCAGTATTTT. Its protein is CATSRDPEMTGSTDTQYF.

This clone was detected a few times. The chain has TRBV5-4 and TRBJ1-4; 8 nucleotides align to TRBD1. J gave up 6 bases and V 5 bases, and 12 bases lay outside the gene matches. The length of the CDR3 is 16 residues. Per the germline V gene, CDR1 is SGHNT and CDR2 is YYREEE (reference sequence). The CDR3 nucleotides read TGTGCCAGCAGTCCTCATCCGGGACAGGCGGATGAAAAACTGTTTTTT. Translated: CASSPHPGQADEKLFF.

This clone has only one observation. The gene calls are TRBV9 and TRBJ2-5; 7 bases fit TRBD2. With V trimmed by 1 base and J by 4 bases, 10 bases remained unmatched. The CDR3 length is 16 residues. Germline-derived CDR1 and CDR2 are SGDLS and YYNGEE. The CDR3 nucleotides are TGTGCCAGCAGCGTATGGGGAAGCGGGGCCTCAGAGACCCAGTACTTC. It is translated as CASSVWGSGASETQYF. Complete variable domain (other parts from reference TRBV9 and TRBJ2-5): DSGVTQTPKHLITATGQRVTLRCSPRSGDLSVYWYQQSLDQGLQFLIQYYNGEERAKGNILERFSAQQFPDLHSELNLSSLELGDSALYFCASSVWGSGASETQYFGPGTRLLVL.

A few counts support this clone. The CDR3 loop is CAWRRDRYYEQYF. The CDR3 nucleotides are TGTGCCTGGAGGCGGGACAGATACTACGAGCAGTACTTC. The chain uses TRBV30 and TRBJ2-7; tentatively, D is TRBD1 (7 bases). The CDR3 has 13 amino acids. Trimming stripped 3 bases from V and 3 bases from J, with 12 bases between. Germline V gene lookup returns CDR1 GTSNPN and CDR2 SVGIG (reference sequence).

This clone turned up a few times. The gene calls are TRBV5-1 and TRBJ2-3; unclear D gene. The CDR3 is 16 residues long. Germline values: CDR1 SGHRS, CDR2 YFSETQ. V lost 4 bases to trimming and J lost 5 bases, with 20 bases between them. As DNA, the CDR3 is TGCGCCAGCAGCCCCCGCTCGAGTCCGGGTTTAGATACGCAGTATTTT. Amino acid sequence: CASSPRSSPGLDTQYF.

V usage is TRBV5-1 and J usage is TRBJ2-5; TRBD2 agrees at 7 bases. Germline CDR1 reads SGHRS; CDR2 reads YFSETQ. Unmatched junction bases numbered 10, after V lost 0 bases and J lost 5 bases. There are 16 residues in the CDR3. This CDR3 reads CASSLAGGRDWETQYF. The CDR3 DNA follows: TGCGCCAGCAGCTTGGCCGGTGGGAGGGACTGGGAGACCCAGTACTTC.

The chain employs TRBV6-1 and TRBJ1-1; 8 bases line up with TRBD1. CDR1 is MNHNS, CDR2 SASEGT, per germline. V was pared by 4 bases and J by 5 bases, with 6 bases of the junction left unmatched. CDR3 length equals 14 residues. The chain's CDR3 is CASSVTGEGTEAFF. CDR3 sequence (DNA): TGTGCCAGCAGTGTGACAGGGGAGGGGACTGAAGCTTTCTTT.

The gene calls are TRBV7-4 and TRBJ1-4; 8 bases map to TRBD1. With 1 base clipped from V and 3 bases from J, the junction kept 7 bases outside the gene matches. The length of the CDR3 is 17 residues. Germline V gene data show CDR1 as SGHVT and CDR2 as SQSDAQ. CDR3 loop: CASSLGAQGASNEKLFF. The CDR3 nucleotides read TGTGCCAGCAGCTTAGGGGCGCAGGGGGCTTCTAATGAAAAACTGTTTTTT.

This chain joins TRBV9 and TRBJ1-5; 8 bases map to TRBD1. CDR3 length: 15 residues. Germline V gives CDR1 SGDLS, CDR2 YYNGEE. J lost 4 bases, V lost 0 bases, and 3 bases had no gene match. The CDR3 nucleotides are TGTGCCAGCAGCGTAGGGGACAGGTTAAATCAGCCCCAGCATTTT. It specifies CASSVGDRLNQPQHF.

The chain links TRBV6-5 to TRBJ1-2; D is uncertain. The CDR3 consists of 14 residues. V lost 4 bases to trimming and J lost 0 bases, with 9 bases between them. Per germline, CDR1 MNHEY and CDR2 SVGAGI. The CDR3 is CASSSSTTNYGYTF. The CDR3 DNA reads TGTGCCAGCAGTTCCTCGACTACTAACTATGGCTACACCTTC.

The gene calls are TRBV7-9 and TRBJ2-7; D unclear. The germline V and J ends were trimmed by 3 bases and 2 bases, with 14 bases remaining between them. The CDR3 is made up of 15 amino acids. In germline, CDR1 is SEHNR, CDR2 FQNEAQ (reference sequence). The CDR3 is CASSFDSRSTYEQYF. DNA of the CDR3: TGTGCCAGCAGCTTCGACTCCCGAAGTACCTACGAGCAGTACTTC.

This clone showed up just a few times. J is TRBJ2-1 and V is TRBV7-9; 7 bases align to TRBD2. Looked up from germline, CDR1 is SEHNR and CDR2 is FQNEAQ (reference sequence). V trimming: 3 bases; J trimming: 7 bases; junction bases outside the gene matches: 6. The CDR3 sequence is 14 residues long. The CDR3 DNA is TGTGCCAGCAGCTTGGGTAGCGGGCGGAATGAGCAGTTCTTC. Amino acids: CASSLGSGRNEQFF.

The chain recombines TRBV6-1 with TRBJ1-1; tentatively, D is TRBD1 (5 bases). Trimming took off 1 base at V and 4 bases at J, with 7 bases between the two ends. There are 13 residues in the CDR3. In germline, CDR1 is MNHNS, CDR2 SASEGT. The CDR3 DNA reads as TGTGCCAGCAGTGAAGGGGGGGTCACTGAAGCTTTCTTT. Protein: CASSEGGVTEAFF.

The J gene is TRBJ2-1, the V gene TRBV10-3; 11 positions agree with TRBD2. V trimming: 4 bases; J trimming: 6 bases; junction bases outside the gene matches: 8. The length of the CDR3 is 16 residues. Per germline, CDR1 ENHRY and CDR2 SYGVKD. CDR3 in amino acids: CAISGLSGGAVNEQFF. The CDR3 bases are TGTGCCATCAGTGGTCTTAGCGGGGGGGCTGTCAATGAGCAGTTCTTC.

This clone was counted a single time. Germline is not matched at one junction end, which may reflect a read error. The J gene is TRBJ1-4, the V gene TRBV7-9, with a possible D match to TRBD1 (6 bases). CDR3 length equals 15 residues. Germline assignment: CDR1 SEHNR and CDR2 FQNEAQ (reference sequence). In DNA, the CDR3 is TGTTCCAGCAGCCAGGGGAGGGGAGGCAATGAAAAACTGTTTTTT. Translated, it gives CSSSQGRGGNEKLFF.

The chain couples TRBV5-1 to TRBJ1-6, with unresolved D. The CDR3 runs 14 residues. V was pared by 0 bases and J by 10 bases, with 11 bases between. The germline V gene encodes CDR1 SGHRS and CDR2 YFSETQ. CDR3 amino acids: CASSLAGEFSPLHF. DNA for the CDR3: TGCGCCAGCAGCTTGGCCGGGGAATTCTCACCCCTCCACTTT.

J is TRBJ2-7 and V is TRBV7-9, with D possibly being TRBD2 (7 bases). Trimming removed 6 bases from V and 4 bases from J, with 19 bases in between. CDR1 is SEHNR, CDR2 FQNEAQ, per germline (reference sequence). This CDR3 spans 15 amino acids. This CDR3 is CASSLLGGGPYEQYF. The CDR3 DNA follows: TGTGCCAGCAGTCTTTTAGGGGGGGGCCCTTACGAGCAGTACTTC.

V and J are TRBV6-5 and TRBJ1-1; D remains ambiguous. CDR3 size: 14 residues. Trimming cost V 0 bases and J 4 bases, with 9 bases left between them. The germline V gene has CDR1 MNHEY and CDR2 SVGAGI. DNA for the CDR3: TGTGCCAGCAGTTACTCAGAGGGTACCACTGAAGCTTTCTTT. Translated: CASSYSEGTTEAFF.

The sample holds a few counts of this clone. This chain uses TRBV2 with TRBJ1-5, with D hard to call. Trimming took 2 bases from V and 1 from J, leaving 3 bases between them. In germline, CDR1 is SNHLY, CDR2 FYNNEI. This CDR3 contains 13 residues. The CDR3 reads CASSESSNQPQHF. In nucleotides, the CDR3 is TGTGCCAGCAGTGAATCGAGCAATCAGCCCCAGCATTTT.

As DNA, the CDR3 is TGTGCCAGCAGCCCGCGACAGGTAGCTAACTATGGCTACACCTTC. This encodes CASSPRQVANYGYTF. This chain connects TRBV7-2 to TRBJ1-2, with a tentative D call TRBD1 (6 bases). The germline V gene has CDR1 SGHTA and CDR2 FQGNSA. Trimming removed 5 bases from V and 0 bases from J, with 13 bases in between. This CDR3 spans 15 amino acids.

CDR3 in amino acids: CASSFELAPEEQYF. CDR3 DNA: TGTGCCAGCAGCTTTGAATTAGCCCCGGAAGAGCAGTACTTC. This chain joins TRBV5-6 and TRBJ2-7; D gene uncertain. The CDR3 is 14 residues long. The germline V gene has CDR1 SGHDT and CDR2 YYEEEE. Trimming stripped 2 bases from V and 7 bases from J, with 16 bases between.

The table lists this clone with a few counts. The chain recombines TRBV4-2 with TRBJ1-1; D is possibly TRBD1 (6 bases). Trimming removed 0 bases from V and 3 bases from J, with 11 bases in between. Germline lookup yields CDR1 LGHNA and CDR2 YNFKEQ. The CDR3 contains 15 residues. The CDR3 reads CASSQERQAHTEAFF. For the CDR3, the DNA is TGTGCCAGCAGCCAAGAACGACAGGCCCACACTGAAGCTTTCTTT.

There are a few counts of this clone. The V gene is TRBV5-1, the J gene TRBJ2-3; D possibly corresponds to TRBD1 (6 bases). Trimming shortened V by 2 bases and J by 0 bases, and 7 bases separated the two germline ends. Germline CDR1 is SGHRS and CDR2 is YFSETQ. The CDR3 has 14 residues. The CDR3, as DNA: TGCGCCAGCAGCTTCAGGGGTAGCACAGATACGCAGTATTTT. Translation: CASSFRGSTDTQYF.

The gene calls are TRBV5-6 and TRBJ1-4, with 7 bases matching TRBD1. CDR1 and CDR2 from the germline V gene are SGHDT and YYEEEE. This CDR3 has 15 residues. V dropped 5 bases and J dropped 7; count of bases not matched to a gene: 11. CDR3 protein: CASSPWTAGGEKLFF. The CDR3 nucleotides read TGTGCCAGCAGTCCCTGGACGGCAGGGGGTGAAAAACTGTTTTTT.

This rearrangement joins TRBV20-1 to TRBJ2-3; possibly TRBD2 for D (5 bases). Germline loops: CDR1 DFQATT, CDR2 SNEGSKA (reference sequence). This CDR3 comprises 11 residues. V was clipped by 5 bases and J by 10 bases, with 13 bases between them. The CDR3 here is CSAPLGVPQYF. The DNA for the CDR3 is TGCAGTGCTCCCTTGGGAGTTCCGCAGTATTTT.